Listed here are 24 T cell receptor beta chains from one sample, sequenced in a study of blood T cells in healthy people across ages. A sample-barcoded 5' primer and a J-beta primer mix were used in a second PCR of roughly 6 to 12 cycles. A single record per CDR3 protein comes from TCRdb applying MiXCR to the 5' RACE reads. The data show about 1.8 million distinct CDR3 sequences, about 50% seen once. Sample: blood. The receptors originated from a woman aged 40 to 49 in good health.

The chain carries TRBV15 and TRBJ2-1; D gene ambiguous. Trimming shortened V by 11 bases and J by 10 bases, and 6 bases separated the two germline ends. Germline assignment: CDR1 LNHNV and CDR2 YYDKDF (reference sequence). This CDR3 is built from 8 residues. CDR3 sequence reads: CAFREQFF. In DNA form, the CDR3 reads TGTGCCTTCCGGGAGCAGTTCTTC. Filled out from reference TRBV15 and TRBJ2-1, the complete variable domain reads DAMVIQNPRYQVTQFGKPVTLSCSQTLNHNVMYWYQQKSSQAPKLLFHYYDKDFNNEADTPDNFQSRRPNTSFCFLDIRSPGLGDTAMYLCAFREQFFGPGTRLTVL.

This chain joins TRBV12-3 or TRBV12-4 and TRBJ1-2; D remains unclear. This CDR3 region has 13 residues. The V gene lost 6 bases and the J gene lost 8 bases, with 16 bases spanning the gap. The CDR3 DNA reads TGTGCCAGCAGATCCGGGCCCCCAAAGGGCTACACCTTC. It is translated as CASRSGPPKGYTF.

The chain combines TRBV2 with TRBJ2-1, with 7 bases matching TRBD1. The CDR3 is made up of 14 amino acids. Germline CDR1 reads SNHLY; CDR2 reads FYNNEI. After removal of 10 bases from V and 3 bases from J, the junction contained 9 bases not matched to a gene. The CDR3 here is CATDRDRLYNEQFF. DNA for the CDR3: TGTGCCACCGACCGGGACAGACTCTACAATGAGCAGTTCTTC.

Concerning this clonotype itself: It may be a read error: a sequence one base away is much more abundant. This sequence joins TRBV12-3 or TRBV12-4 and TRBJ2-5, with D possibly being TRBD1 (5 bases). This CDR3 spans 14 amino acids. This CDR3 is CVSSLRQGQETQYF. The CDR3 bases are TGTGTCAGCAGTTTAAGGCAGGGCCAAGAGACCCAGTACTTC.

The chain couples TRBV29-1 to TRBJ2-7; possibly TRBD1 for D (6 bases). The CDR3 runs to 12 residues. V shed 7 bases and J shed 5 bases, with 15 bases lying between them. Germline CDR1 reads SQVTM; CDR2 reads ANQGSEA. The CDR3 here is CSARWGQNEQYF. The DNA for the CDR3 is TGCAGCGCTAGGTGGGGGCAGAACGAGCAGTACTTC.

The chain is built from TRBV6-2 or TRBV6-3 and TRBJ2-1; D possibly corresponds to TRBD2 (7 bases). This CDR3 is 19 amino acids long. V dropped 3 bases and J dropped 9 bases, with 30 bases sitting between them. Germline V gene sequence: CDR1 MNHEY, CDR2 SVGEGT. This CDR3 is CASSYDPRTQGRGGAEQFF. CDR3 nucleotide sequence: TGTGCCAGCAGTTATGATCCCAGAACCCAGGGTAGGGGGGGCGCTGAGCAGTTCTTC.

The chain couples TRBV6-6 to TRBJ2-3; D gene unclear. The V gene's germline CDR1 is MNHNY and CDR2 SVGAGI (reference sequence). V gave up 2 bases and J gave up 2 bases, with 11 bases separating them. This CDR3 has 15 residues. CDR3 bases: TGTGCCAGCAGTTACCCTGACGGACCCACAGATACGCAGTATTTT. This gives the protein CASSYPDGPTDTQYF.

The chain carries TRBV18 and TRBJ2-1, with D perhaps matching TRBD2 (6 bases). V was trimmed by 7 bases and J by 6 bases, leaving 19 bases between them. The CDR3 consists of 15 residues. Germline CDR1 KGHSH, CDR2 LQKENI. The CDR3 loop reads CASWVGLAVLNEQFF. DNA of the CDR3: TGTGCCAGCTGGGTCGGTTTAGCGGTCCTCAATGAGCAGTTCTTC.

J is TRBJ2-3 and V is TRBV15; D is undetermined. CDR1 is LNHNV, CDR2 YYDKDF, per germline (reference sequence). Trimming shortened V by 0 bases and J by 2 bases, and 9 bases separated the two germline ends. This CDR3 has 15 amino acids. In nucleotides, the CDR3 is TGTGCCACCAGCAGAGATCTAGGTTTCACAGATACGCAGTATTTT. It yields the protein CATSRDLGFTDTQYF.

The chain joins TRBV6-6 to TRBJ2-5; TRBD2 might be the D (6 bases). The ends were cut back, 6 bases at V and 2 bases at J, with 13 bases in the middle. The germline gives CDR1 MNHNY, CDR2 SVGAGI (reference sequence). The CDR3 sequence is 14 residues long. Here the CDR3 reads CASRLGLQQETQYF. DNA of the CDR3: TGTGCCAGCAGACTGGGACTGCAACAAGAGACCCAGTACTTC.

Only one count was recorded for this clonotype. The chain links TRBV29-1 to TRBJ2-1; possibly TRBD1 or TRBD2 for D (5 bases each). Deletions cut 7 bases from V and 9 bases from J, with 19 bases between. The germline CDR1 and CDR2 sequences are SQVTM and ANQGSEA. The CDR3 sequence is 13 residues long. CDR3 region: CSAERGLGSEQFF. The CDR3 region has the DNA TGCAGCGCCGAACGGGGCCTAGGGAGTGAGCAGTTCTTC.

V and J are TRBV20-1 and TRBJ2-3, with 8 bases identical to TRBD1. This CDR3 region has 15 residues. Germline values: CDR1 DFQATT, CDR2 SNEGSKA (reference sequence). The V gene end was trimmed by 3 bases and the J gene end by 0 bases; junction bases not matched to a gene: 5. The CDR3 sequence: CSARGDRGSTDTQYF. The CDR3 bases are TGCAGTGCTAGGGGCGACAGGGGAAGCACAGATACGCAGTATTTT.

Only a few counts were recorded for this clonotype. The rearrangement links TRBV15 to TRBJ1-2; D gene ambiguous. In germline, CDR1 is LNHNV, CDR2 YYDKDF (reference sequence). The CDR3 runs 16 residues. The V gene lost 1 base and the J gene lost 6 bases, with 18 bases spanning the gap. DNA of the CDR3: TGTGCCACCAGCAGAGTTGTCGCAGGTCTGCGAGATGGCTACACCTTC. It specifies CATSRVVAGLRDGYTF.

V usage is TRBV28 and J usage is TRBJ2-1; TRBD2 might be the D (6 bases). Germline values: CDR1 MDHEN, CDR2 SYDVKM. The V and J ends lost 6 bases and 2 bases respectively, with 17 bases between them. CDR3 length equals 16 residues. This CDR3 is CASSPTGTLAYNEQFF. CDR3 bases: TGTGCCAGCAGCCCTACGGGGACTCTTGCCTACAATGAGCAGTTCTTC.

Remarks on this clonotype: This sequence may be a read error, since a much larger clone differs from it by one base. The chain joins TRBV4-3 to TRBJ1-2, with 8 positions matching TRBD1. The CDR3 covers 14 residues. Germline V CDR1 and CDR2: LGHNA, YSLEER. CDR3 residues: CASSQQTGAYGCTF. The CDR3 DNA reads TGCGCCAGCAGCCAACAGACAGGGGCCTATGGCTGCACCTTC.

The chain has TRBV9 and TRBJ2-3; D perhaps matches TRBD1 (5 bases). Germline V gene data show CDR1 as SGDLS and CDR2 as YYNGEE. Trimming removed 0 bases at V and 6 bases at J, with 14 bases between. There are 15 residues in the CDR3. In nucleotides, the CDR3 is TGTGCCAGCAGCGTAGAAGGGGCCCTTCCGGATACGCAGTATTTT. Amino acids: CASSVEGALPDTQYF.

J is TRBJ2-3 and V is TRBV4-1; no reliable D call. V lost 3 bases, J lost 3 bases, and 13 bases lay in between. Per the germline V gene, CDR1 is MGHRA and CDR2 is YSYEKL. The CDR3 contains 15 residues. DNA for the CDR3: TGCGCCAGCAGCCAGACACCCTCTAGGACAGATACGCAGTATTTT. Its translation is CASSQTPSRTDTQYF.

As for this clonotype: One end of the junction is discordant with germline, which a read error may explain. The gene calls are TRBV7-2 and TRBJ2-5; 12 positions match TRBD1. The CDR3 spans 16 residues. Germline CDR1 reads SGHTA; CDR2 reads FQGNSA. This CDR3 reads CANSHRDRGRLETQYF. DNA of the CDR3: TGTGCCAACAGCCACCGGGACAGGGGGCGCTTGGAGACCCAGTACTTC.

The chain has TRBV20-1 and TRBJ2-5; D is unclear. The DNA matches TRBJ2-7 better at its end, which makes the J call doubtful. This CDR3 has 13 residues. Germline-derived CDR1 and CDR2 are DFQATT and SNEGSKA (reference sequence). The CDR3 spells CSAREGAPHEQYF. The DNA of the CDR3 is TGCAGTGCTAGAGAGGGTGCCCCCCACGAGCAGTACTTC.

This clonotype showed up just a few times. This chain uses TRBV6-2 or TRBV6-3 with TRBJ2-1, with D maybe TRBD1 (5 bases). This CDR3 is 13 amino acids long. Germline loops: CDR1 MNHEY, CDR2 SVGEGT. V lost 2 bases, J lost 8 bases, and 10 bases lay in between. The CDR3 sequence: CASSYGAGDEQFF. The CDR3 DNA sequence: TGTGCCAGCAGTTACGGGGCTGGCGATGAGCAGTTCTTC.

The CDR3 nucleotides read TGTGCCAGCAGCATCCCCGAGCGGGGTGTCGCAGATACGCAGTATTTT. The encoded protein is CASSIPERGVADTQYF. This chain joins TRBV5-5 and TRBJ2-3; TRBD2 matches at 7 bases. This CDR3 is built from 16 residues. The V gene end was trimmed by 4 bases and the J gene end by 4 bases; junction bases not matched to a gene: 12. CDR1 and CDR2 (germline): SGHKS, YYEKEE (reference sequence).

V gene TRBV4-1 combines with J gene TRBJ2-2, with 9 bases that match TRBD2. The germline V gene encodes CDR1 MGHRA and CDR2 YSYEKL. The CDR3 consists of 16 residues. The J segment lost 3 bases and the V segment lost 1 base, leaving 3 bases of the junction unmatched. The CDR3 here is CASSQAERGDTGELFF. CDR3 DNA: TGCGCCAGCAGCCAAGCGGAGCGGGGGGACACCGGGGAGCTGTTTTTT.

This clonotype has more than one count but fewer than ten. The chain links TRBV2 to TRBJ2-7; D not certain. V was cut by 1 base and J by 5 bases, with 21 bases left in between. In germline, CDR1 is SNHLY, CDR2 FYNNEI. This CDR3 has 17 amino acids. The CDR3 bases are TGTGCCAGCAGTGAAGGCGTTGGCCGGACCATCCTCAACGAGCAGTACTTC. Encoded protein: CASSEGVGRTILNEQYF.

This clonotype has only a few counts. CDR3 in DNA: TGTGCCATCAGTGAGTCTCCAGGGCAGGGCACTGAAGCTTTCTTT. This codes for CAISESPGQGTEAFF. J is TRBJ1-1 and V is TRBV10-3; D is possibly TRBD1 (5 bases). V lost 0 bases to trimming and J lost 4 bases, with 12 bases between them. Germline CDR1 and CDR2: ENHRY and SYGVKD. The CDR3 is 15 amino acids.